Listed here are 22 T cell receptor beta chains from one sample, sequenced in a study of CD8+ T cells in alopecia areata (dated by TCRdb to the late 2010s). The receptor library was made with the immunoSEQ multiplex PCR assay. To provide template for TCR sequencing, every sample had RNA extracted and reverse transcribed into cDNA. TCRdb stores this immuneACCESS table with in-frame sequences only. Part of the clones is absent; in the studies checked, under half of the shortfall reflects unresolved V genes, and no reason is known for the rest. In all, the sample holds about 130,000 clones, and around 58% of those were seen once. The ten top clones hold approximately 6.5% of the sample. This specimen's time point label, per the study, means: baseline before oral tofacitinib. Source: CD4+ T cells sorted from blood, taken at week 0. The receptors here all came from a human donor with alopecia areata.

The V call is TRBV5-1, the J call TRBJ2-1, with 8 bases that match TRBD1. Trimming cost V 4 bases and J 2 bases; bases outside gene matches: 5. The CDR3 runs to 15 residues. Germline V lookup: CDR1 SGHRS, CDR2 YFSETQ. Written as DNA, the CDR3 is TGCGCCAGCAGCGTGACAGGGGAAGCCTACAATGAGCAGTTCTTC. Translating it yields CASSVTGEAYNEQFF.

This clone was counted a few times. The chain carries TRBV5-1 and TRBJ2-3; D gene unclear. V was clipped by 4 bases and J by 0 bases, with 6 bases between them. CDR1 is SGHRS and CDR2 is YFSETQ in the germline V gene. This CDR3 is 13 amino acids long. CDR3 region: CASSGDSTDTQYF. In DNA form, the CDR3 reads TGCGCCAGCAGCGGTGACAGCACAGATACGCAGTATTTT.

V usage is TRBV5-4 and J usage is TRBJ2-1; D not certain. Per the germline V gene, CDR1 is SGHNT and CDR2 is YYREEE (reference sequence). CDR3 length equals 15 residues. The ends were cut back, 0 bases at V and 5 bases at J, with 12 bases in the middle. This CDR3 reads CASSLALATNNEQFF. CDR3 nucleotides: TGTGCCAGCAGCTTGGCCTTGGCTACCAACAATGAGCAGTTCTTC.

For the CDR3, the DNA is TGTGCCAGTAGTACCGCCACAGGGCCTGAAGCTTTCTTT. Its translation: CASSTATGPEAFF. The J gene is TRBJ1-1, the V gene TRBV19, with D maybe TRBD1 (6 bases). Per the germline V gene, CDR1 is LNHDA and CDR2 is SQIVND (reference sequence). V was clipped by 4 bases and J by 6 bases, with 12 bases between them. This CDR3 spans 13 amino acids.

The V gene is TRBV7-9, the J gene TRBJ2-3, with D unclear. From germline, CDR1 is SEHNR and CDR2 FQNEAQ (reference sequence). V lost 5 bases and J lost 1, with 4 bases in between. CDR3 length: 12 amino acids. The CDR3, as DNA: TGTGCCAGCAGCCTGCGCACAGATACGCAGTATTTT. Residues: CASSLRTDTQYF.

CDR3 nucleotide sequence: TGCGCCAGCAGCCAACATGGGGTGGAGGGGGCTAGCACAGATACGCAGTATTTT. Translation: CASSQHGVEGASTDTQYF. The chain links TRBV4-3 to TRBJ2-3, with a possible D match to TRBD1 (7 bases). V lost 2 bases, J lost 0 bases, and 18 bases lay in between. Germline V gene lookup returns CDR1 LGHNA and CDR2 YSLEER. CDR3 length: 18 residues.

The V gene is TRBV7-2, the J gene TRBJ2-1; TRBD2 aligns across 8 bases. V lost 5 bases to trimming and J lost 9 bases; unmatched junction nucleotides: 15. This CDR3 comprises 16 residues. CDR1 and CDR2 from the germline V gene are SGHTA and FQGNSA. The CDR3 sequence is CASSPSTVSGGSEQFF. The CDR3 nucleotides are TGTGCCAGCAGCCCCAGTACGGTTTCGGGGGGGTCTGAGCAGTTCTTC.

This clone was seen more than once but under ten times. V and J are TRBV9 and TRBJ1-5; D may be TRBD1 (5 bases). Germline assignment: CDR1 SGDLS and CDR2 YYNGEE. Trimming pared 3 bases from V and 0 bases from J, leaving 7 bases between. The CDR3 spans 14 residues. In DNA form, the CDR3 reads TGTGCCAGCAGCGCAGGGAATAGCAATCAGCCCCAGCATTTT. Translated, it gives CASSAGNSNQPQHF.

This clone turned up a few times. The rearrangement links TRBV5-1 to TRBJ1-6, with 7 bases fitting TRBD1. From germline, CDR1 is SGHRS and CDR2 YFSETQ. J was trimmed by 9 bases and V by 4 bases; bases with no gene match: 13. This CDR3 has 16 amino acids. CDR3 DNA: TGCGCCAGCAGCACGGACAGGTCCCAAAGCGGTTCACCCCTCCACTTT. As protein: CASSTDRSQSGSPLHF.

The chain employs TRBV27 and TRBJ1-1; D is possibly TRBD1 (5 bases). The germline gives CDR1 MNHEY, CDR2 SMNVEV (reference sequence). Trimming cost V 2 bases and J 9 bases, with 16 bases left between them. CDR3 length equals 14 residues. The CDR3 DNA is TGTGCCAGCAGTTTAAGACAGTTATCCGCCCAAGCTTTCTTT. Encoded protein: CASSLRQLSAQAFF.

The chain has TRBV7-2 and TRBJ1-1; D is uncertain. Germline CDR1 and CDR2: SGHTA and FQGNSA. The CDR3 totals 13 residues. V gave up 4 bases and J gave up 5 bases, with 11 bases separating them. The CDR3 region has the DNA TGTGCCAGCAGCTCGGGATTGGGGACTGAAGCTTTCTTT. Its translation is CASSSGLGTEAFF.

V usage is TRBV29-1 and J usage is TRBJ2-3; possibly TRBD2 for D (5 bases). Germline V lookup: CDR1 SQVTM, CDR2 ANQGSEA. The CDR3 has 12 residues. V was trimmed by 4 bases and J by 8 bases, leaving 13 bases between them. As DNA, the CDR3 is TGCAGCGTTGCTGCGGACTTAGCTACGCAGTATTTT. Translated: CSVAADLATQYF.

This clone was seen more than once but under ten times. The chain couples TRBV29-1 to TRBJ2-7; the D gene is possibly TRBD1 (6 bases). The CDR3 totals 14 residues. Germline values: CDR1 SQVTM, CDR2 ANQGSEA. Trimming cost V 4 bases and J 3 bases, with 16 bases left between them. The CDR3 region is CSVASGTLRYEQYF. The CDR3 region has the DNA TGCAGCGTTGCCTCCGGGACACTCCGCTACGAGCAGTACTTC.

The chain links TRBV29-1 to TRBJ2-1; 11 nucleotides align to TRBD2. The CDR3 loop spans 12 amino acids. Germline assignment: CDR1 SQVTM and CDR2 ANQGSEA. The J segment lost 12 bases and the V segment lost 8 bases, leaving 9 bases of the junction unmatched. The CDR3 spells CSTSGGEVMQFF. The DNA for the CDR3 is TGCAGCACTAGCGGGGGAGAAGTAATGCAGTTCTTC.

The V and J genes are TRBV7-9 and TRBJ2-5; 15 nucleotides match TRBD2. CDR1 SEHNR and CDR2 FQNEAQ come from the germline V gene (reference sequence). The J segment lost 4 bases and the V segment lost 8 bases, leaving 5 bases of the junction unmatched. There are 15 residues in the CDR3. The DNA of the CDR3 is TGTGCCAGCTCGGGACTAGCGGGGGGAGGAGAGACCCAGTACTTC. It is translated as CASSGLAGGGETQYF. Full variable domain (remainder filled in from reference TRBV7-9 and TRBJ2-5): DTGVSQNPRHKITKRGQNVTFRCDPISEHNRLYWYRQTLGQGPEFLTYFQNEAQLEKSRLLSDRFSAERPKGSFSTLEIQRTEQGDSAMYLCASSGLAGGGETQYFGPGTRLLVL.

This sequence joins TRBV6-5 and TRBJ2-1, with TRBD1 matching over 9 bases. With V trimmed by 2 bases and J by 9 bases, 8 bases remained unmatched. In germline, CDR1 is MNHEY, CDR2 SVGAGI. The CDR3 has 15 residues. CDR3 DNA: TGTGCCAGCAGTTACGGGGACAGGGTGGGCGGTGAGCAGTTCTTC. It specifies CASSYGDRVGGEQFF.

The J gene is TRBJ2-7, the V gene TRBV5-1, with 8 bases matching TRBD2. Germline V gene sequence: CDR1 SGHRS, CDR2 YFSETQ. CDR3 length equals 15 residues. Trimming removed 0 bases from V and 2 bases from J; junction bases left unmatched: 4. CDR3 in amino acids: CASSLEGTSPYEQYF. CDR3 in DNA: TGCGCCAGCAGCTTGGAGGGGACTAGTCCCTACGAGCAGTACTTC.

The rearrangement joins TRBV7-3 to TRBJ2-3; D may be TRBD1 (5 bases). Trimming shortened V by 6 bases and J by 8 bases, and 15 bases separated the two germline ends. CDR1 and CDR2 (germline): SGHTA, FQGTGA. This CDR3 is built from 13 residues. The CDR3 coding sequence is TGTGCCAGCAGTCAACAGAATCAGGGTACGCAGTATTTT. Amino acids: CASSQQNQGTQYF. The full variable domain, rest sourced from reference TRBV7-3 and TRBJ2-3, is GAGVSQTPSNKVTEKGKYVELRCDPISGHTALYWYRQSLGQGPEFLIYFQGTGAADDSGLPNDRFFAVRPEGSVSTLKIQRTERGDSAVYLCASSQQNQGTQYFGPGTRLTVL.

The chain uses TRBV15 and TRBJ2-5; D gene uncertain. The germline CDR1 and CDR2 sequences are LNHNV and YYDKDF (reference sequence). This CDR3 region has 14 residues. V was trimmed by 1 base and J by 5 bases, leaving 11 bases between them. The CDR3: CATSRVGVEETQYF. DNA of the CDR3: TGTGCCACCAGCAGAGTTGGGGTTGAGGAGACCCAGTACTTC. The variable domain in full, with the rest retrieved from reference TRBV15 and TRBJ2-5, is DAMVIQNPRYQVTQFGKPVTLSCSQTLNHNVMYWYQQKSSQAPKLLFHYYDKDFNNEADTPDNFQSRRPNTSFCFLDIRSPGLGDTAMYLCATSRVGVEETQYFGPGTRLLVL.

The chain links TRBV7-9 to TRBJ2-1, with 14 bases fitting TRBD2. Germline values: CDR1 SEHNR, CDR2 FQNEAQ (reference sequence). CDR3 length equals 19 residues. V was clipped by 4 bases and J by 4 bases; unmatched bases: 12. CDR3 nucleotides: TGTGCCAGCAGCTCAATGCCAGGGACTAGCGGGGGTCTATACAATGAGCAGTTCTTC. Amino acid sequence: CASSSMPGTSGGLYNEQFF.

This clone has only a few counts. The chain recombines TRBV6-5 with TRBJ1-5; 7 bases fit TRBD1. The germline CDR1 and CDR2 sequences are MNHEY and SVGAGI. The CDR3 has 13 amino acids. Trimming at V came to 4 bases and at J to 9 bases, leaving 6 bases not matched to a gene. DNA for the CDR3: TGTGCCAGCAGTTGGACAGGCATGTGGCCCCAGCATTTT. Translating it yields CASSWTGMWPQHF.

The chain is built from TRBV23-1 and TRBJ2-1; D might be TRBD1 or TRBD2, each matching 5 bases. TRBV23-1 is designated an ORF whose function remains uncertain. The V end was cut by 7 bases, the J end by 1 base, with 17 bases between. The CDR3 contains 16 residues. This CDR3 is CASTFRDGGSYNEQFF. In nucleotides, the CDR3 is TGCGCCAGCACATTCCGGGACGGTGGTTCCTACAATGAGCAGTTCTTC.